The clone carrying this TCR beta chain is medium-sized by share. J lost 4 bases, V lost 4 bases, and 8 bases had no gene match. The CDR3 is made up of 15 amino acids. Germline V gene data show CDR1 as MNHEY and CDR2 as SMNVEV (reference sequence). Sequencing was performed with immunoSEQ multiplex PCR; in TCRdb, only in-frame clones are kept and a portion is missing. The repertoire has some 52,000 clones, 80% to 90% of them found once; the top ten carry under 30%. These data come from a study of blood T cell repertoires in COVID-19. Study-level background: T cells, B-cell-depleted T cells, or PBMCs supplied cDNA or gDNA.

Sample: peripheral blood. The TCR comes from a human donor in a cohort sampled during active COVID-19. The chain carries TRBV27 and TRBJ2-7; 9 positions match TRBD2. The CDR3 DNA reads as TGTGCCAGCAGTTCAACACTAGCGGGCTTATACGAGCAGTACTTC. Protein sequence: CASSSTLAGLYEQYF.